This T cell receptor (beta chain) was obtained from a study of blood T cell repertoires in COVID-19 (dated by TCRdb to 2020 to 2021). About the full investigation: The collaborator samples originated in the United States, Italy and Spain and spanned the acute and convalescent phases of COVID-19. A freely available public database, intended as a resource for researchers studying the immune response to SARS-CoV-2, is where the repertoires were released. HLA class I and class II types, where available, came from metadata supplied by the sample provider rather than from assay-based typing. The prospective study material was composed of cDNA or gDNA derived from T cells, B-cell-depleted T cells, or PBMCs. Subjects who had been exposed to COVID-19, were actively infected with it, or had recovered from it provided the deeply sampled blood TCRbeta repertoires that made up the dataset. The samples were drawn from the first 160 participants of the ongoing ImmuneRACE study and from under 1,500 subjects provided by 6 global collaborators. The sample metadata nearly always contained a de-identified subject ID, COVID-19 status, age in years and sex.

The full study reports these points: The amount of clinical and demographic metadata varied by source and participant and was provided uncurated.

Whole blood was collected in K2EDTA tubes by collaborating institutions according to the institutions' own protocols. For TCRbeta analysis, collaborators shipped samples in one of three forms: frozen whole blood, isolated PBMCs, or DNA extracted from either of those sample types. The immunoSEQ Assay, a bias-controlled multiplex PCR, was used to amplify TCRbeta CDR3 regions from genomic DNA. In the original analysis: Within the assay, amplification of reference gene primers was used to estimate how many nucleated cells each sample contained. Sequence reads were collapsed and filtered to measure the absolute abundance of every unique TCRbeta CDR3 rearrangement. For each sample, productive Simpson clonality was calculated as the square root of Simpson's diversity index across productive rearrangements. The source is immuneACCESS, and TCRdb retained only in-frame sequences with V and J called. Part of the clones is not carried over; for the studies checked, unresolved V genes explain less than half of this, and the remainder is unexplained. From that table come the V and J calls and clone size; the DNA was used to work out D and trimming. This sample is represented by some 700,000 clones; around 89% of them were singletons. Clones ranked in the top ten supply over 0.2% of the sample.

Points on this clone: Its antigen is currently not known. No much larger clonotype is one base removed from it; base qualities were not supplied.

Cut back by 1 base and 2 bases, the V and J ends lie 12 bases apart. From its cysteine to its phenylalanine, the CDR3 spans 16 amino acids. The sequence is cut down to CDR3 DNA, 48 bases in frame from base 1. CDR1 MNHEY and CDR2 SVGEGT are derived from the germline V gene. The chain employs TRBV6-2 or TRBV6-3 and TRBJ1-5, with the D gene uncertain. The origin of this receptor is a woman under 30 with acute or convalescent COVID-19. The sequencing input was peripheral blood. The base sequence is TGTGCCAGCAGTTACTACGGCAGTCTAGGCAATCAGCCCCAGCATTTT. Translated, this gives CASSYYGSLGNQPQHF.